This section outlines one T cell receptor (beta chain) sequence together with its context. Generated by immunoSEQ multiplex PCR, the TCRdb table keeps only in-frame clones and is missing some. The sample lists some 130,000 clones, around 86% occurring once. The sample belongs to a study of T cell responses to AZD1222 COVID-19 vaccine. CDR3 length: 14 residues. Germline CDR1 is MNHEY and CDR2 is SVGAGI. The trim removed 6 bases at V and 2 bases at J, leaving 7 bases unmatched. The chain couples TRBV6-5 to TRBJ2-7; 7 bases agree with TRBD2. Sample: peripheral blood, taken on day 0 of AZD1222 vaccination. The clonotype comes from an adult in good health. This chain's CDR3 is CASRNPGTTYEQYF. The CDR3 bases are TGTGCCAGCAGAAACCCCGGGACTACCTACGAGCAGTACTTC.